This is a list of T cell receptor beta chains from one sample in a study of cytomegalovirus exposure and HLA in healthy donors. Produced via immunoSEQ multiplex PCR; TCRdb's table is partial and in-frame only. In total, the table holds around 70,000 clones. What was sequenced was PBMCs. These receptors were obtained from a woman in her 30s in good health and CMV-seronegative. Both conserved end residues are part of each CDR3. The D gene is left open where the match is weak. Size is stated for part of the rows, as once, few or many counts, or as a class when the clone is expanded.

d_call	clone_size	v_call	j_call	cdr3_nt	cdr3_aa
.	.	TRBV6-5	TRBJ1-2	TGTGCCAGCAGGCGGGGAGGTACAAAAAACTATGGCTACACCTTC	CASRRGGTKNYGYTF
.	.	TRBV5-3	TRBJ2-5	TGTGCCAGAAGCTTGGCCGAGGGAATGTGTCGAAAAGAGACCCAGTACTTC	CARSLAEGMCRKETQYF
TRBD1	.	TRBV2	TRBJ1-4	TGTGCCAGCAGGAGGGACAGGGGGAACGAAAAACTGTTTTTT	CASRRDRGNEKLFF
.	.	TRBV4-1	TRBJ2-1	TGCGCCAGCAGCCAATCGGGTCTTGATGAGCAGTTCTTC	CASSQSGLDEQFF
.	.	TRBV18	TRBJ1-4	TGTGCCAGCTCACCACTCATCAATGAAAAACTGTTTTTT	CASSPLINEKLFF
.	.	TRBV15	TRBJ2-3	TGTGCCACCAGCAGAGATCGCGGTCGGCATCCGTTTAGCACAGATACGCAGTATTTT	CATSRDRGRHPFSTDTQYF
.	.	TRBV28	TRBJ1-5	TGTGCCAGCAGTTACAGGGATAAACAGCCCCAGCATTTT	CASSYRDKQPQHF
.	.	TRBV7-2	TRBJ2-5	TGTGCCAGCAGCTTAGGCCGCAGTCAAGAGACCCAGTACTTC	CASSLGRSQETQYF
.	.	TRBV7-9	TRBJ1-1	TGTGCCAGCAGCTTTGGGCAGGGTCTGAACACTGAAGCTTTCTTT	CASSFGQGLNTEAFF
TRBD1	.	TRBV30	TRBJ1-2	TGTGCCTGGAGTTTAGGGCAGGGGGCTGGCTACACCTTC	CAWSLGQGAGYTF
.	.	TRBV4-3	TRBJ1-1	TGCGCCAGCAGCCAAGATCCGCCGGGACTTGCCCCGGGTAATGAAGCTTTCTTT	CASSQDPPGLAPGNEAFF
.	.	TRBV29-1	TRBJ1-2	TGCAGCGTTGACGTGGTGAGGGGGGGCCACTATGGCTACACCTTC	CSVDVVRGGHYGYTF
TRBD1	.	TRBV4-2	TRBJ1-5	TGTGCCAGCAGCCTGGACAGGGGCGATCAGCCCCAGCATTTT	CASSLDRGDQPQHF
.	.	TRBV7-2	TRBJ2-3	TGTGCCAGCAGCTTGAGGGATACGCAGTATTTT	CASSLRDTQYF
.	.	TRBV7-9	TRBJ2-5	TGTGCCAGCAGCTTAGGGTATACGGGAGTGCTAGAGACCCAGTACTTC	CASSLGYTGVLETQYF
.	.	TRBV28	TRBJ1-1	TGTGCCACTACGTCCCCATTTAACACTGAAGCTTTCTTT	CATTSPFNTEAFF
.	.	TRBV5-6	TRBJ1-6	TGTGCCAGCAGCTTGGAGAACAGAGAAAATTCACCCCTCCACTTT	CASSLENRENSPLHF
TRBD1	.	TRBV6-5	TRBJ1-1	TGTGCCAGCAGTTACATGGGACAGGGTGGAGACTTT	CASSYMGQGGDF
.	medium-sized	TRBV5-6	TRBJ2-1	TGTGCCAGCAGCTCCCCGGCGGGCCGCTCCTACAATGAGCAGTTCTTC	CASSSPAGRSYNEQFF
TRBD2	.	TRBV30	TRBJ2-1	TGTGCCTGGAGTGTGGGACTAGCGGTCAATGAGCAGTTCTTC	CAWSVGLAVNEQFF
.	.	TRBV28	TRBJ1-6	TGTGCCAGCAGTCCCGTTTCTTCGGCCCTCCACTTT	CASSPVSSALHF
.	.	TRBV5-6	TRBJ1-2	TGTGCCAGCAGCTTGCCTTCTGGGGGGGCGTATGGCTACACCTTC	CASSLPSGGAYGYTF
.	.	TRBV13	TRBJ1-3	TGTGCCAGCAGTTCCCGCAGGGCCTCAATATCTGGAAACACCATATATTTT	CASSSRRASISGNTIYF
.	.	TRBV19	TRBJ1-1	TGTGCCAGTAGTATATTAGTGCAGCGGGTTATGAACACTGAAGCTTTCTTT	CASSILVQRVMNTEAFF
TRBD1	.	TRBV11-2	TRBJ1-2	TGTGCCAGCAGCGTCGACAGGGTATATGGCTACACCTTC	CASSVDRVYGYTF
.	.	TRBV15	TRBJ2-5	TGTGCCACCAGCAGCAGACAGTACCAAGAGACCCAGTACTTC	CATSSRQYQETQYF
TRBD1	.	TRBV5-4	TRBJ1-6	TGTGCCAGCAGCGTCGGGACAGCTTATAATTCACCCCTCCACTTT	CASSVGTAYNSPLHF
.	.	TRBV27	TRBJ1-2	TGTGCCAGCAGTTTAAGGGGTCCGTCTTCGTATGGCTACACCTTC	CASSLRGPSSYGYTF
TRBD1	.	TRBV4-2	TRBJ1-1	TGTGCCAGCAGCCAACCGGGACAGGGTAATACTGAAGCTTTCTTT	CASSQPGQGNTEAFF
TRBD1	.	TRBV4-1	TRBJ1-2	TGCGCCAGCAGCCAAGATTGGGGGGACAGTTACAACTATGGCTACACCTTC	CASSQDWGDSYNYGYTF
TRBD2	.	TRBV9	TRBJ2-7	TGTGCCAGCAGCTTAGCGGGGGGGAGCTCCTACGAGCAGTACTTC	CASSLAGGSSYEQYF
TRBD2	.	TRBV4-3	TRBJ2-1	TGCGCCAGCAGCCGCGGACTAGCGACTTACAATGAGCAGTTCTTC	CASSRGLATYNEQFF
TRBD1	.	TRBV5-1	TRBJ1-4	TGCGCCAGCAGCCCAAGACAGGGAGTCGAAAAACTGTTTTTT	CASSPRQGVEKLFF
TRBD2	.	TRBV4-2	TRBJ2-7	TGTGCCAGCAGCCAACCCAAGGGACTAGCGGGGAGCTCCTACGAGCAGTACTTC	CASSQPKGLAGSSYEQYF
TRBD1	.	TRBV7-9	TRBJ2-7	TGTGCCAGCAGCTTAGCGACCCCGGGACAGGTTAGTGAGCAGTACTTC	CASSLATPGQVSEQYF
TRBD1	.	TRBV19	TRBJ2-6	TGTGCCAGTAGTCTTTCAGGGGGCAGTGGGGCCAACGTCCTGACTTTC	CASSLSGGSGANVLTF
.	.	TRBV5-4	TRBJ2-7	TGTGCCAGCAGCATGGGCCAGAACTACGAGCAGTACTTC	CASSMGQNYEQYF
TRBD2	.	TRBV6-1	TRBJ2-7	TGTGCCAGCACTCCCGGGGGGAGCTCCTACGAGCAGTACTTC	CASTPGGSSYEQYF
TRBD2	.	TRBV27	TRBJ2-1	TGTGCCAGCAGTCGCGGGACTAGCGGGAGCTCTGAGCAGTTCTTC	CASSRGTSGSSEQFF
TRBD1	.	TRBV29-1	TRBJ1-1	TGCAGCGTGGACAGGGTTACTGAAGCTTTCTTT	CSVDRVTEAFF